The T cell receptor (beta chain) under discussion was sequenced for a study of HIV-infected patients and healthy controls. About the study: Viral load fell to undetectable in about 75% of the 16 patients by the second blood draw.

Whole blood was used without fractionation, so all unsorted peripheral T cells were included. Reverse transcription used 450 to 650 ng RNA and constant-region primers for alpha and beta. Alpha and beta chain libraries were made separately by chain-specific third strand synthesis with multiplexing indices. TCRdb re-called the 5' RACE reads with MiXCR, one entry per CDR3 protein. This sample yields around 5,800 distinct CDR3 sequences, of which 10% are seen a single time; around an eighth belongs to the top ten. This clonotype showed up many times. The antigen is not known. V lost 4 bases to trimming and J lost 0 bases, with 13 bases between them. Germline V CDR1 and CDR2: LNHDA, SQIVND (reference sequence). The CDR3 is 16 residues long. General observations from the study: Compared with healthy controls, HIV-infected patients showed less CDR3 sharing between individuals. HIV+ repertoires were severely depleted of MAIT alpha-chain CDR3s, unlike healthy controls. A major limitation was that merely sixteen HIV-infected individuals were processed.

This specimen was blood, taken before antiretroviral therapy. The gene calls are TRBV19 and TRBJ2-1; no clear D gene. The receptor comes from an adult with HIV infection. The CDR3 DNA is TGTGCCAGTAGTAAGGGCCTTTCTAACTCCTACAATGAGCAGTTCTTC. It encodes CASSKGLSNSYNEQFF. Complete variable domain (other parts from reference TRBV19 and TRBJ2-1): DGGITQSPKYLFRKEGQNVTLSCEQNLNHDAMYWYRQDPGQGLRLIYYSQIVNDFQKGDIAEGYSVSREKKESFPLTVTSAQKNPTAFYLCASSKGLSNSYNEQFFGPGTRLTVL.